This is a list of T cell receptor beta chains from one sample in a study of cytomegalovirus exposure and HLA in healthy donors. Profiling relied on immunoSEQ multiplex PCR, and the TCRdb table lists in-frame clones only, not all of them. The table includes about 330,000 clones, roughly 89% detected once. The sample taken for sequencing was PBMCs. The origin of the receptors is a woman aged 18-29 years in good health and CMV-seronegative. CDR3s include the opening cysteine and the closing phenylalanine or tryptophan. The order of the fields is CDR3 length, clone size, J gene, V gene, D gene, CDR3 DNA, CDR3 protein. D genes are given only for firm matches. Not all rows give a size; the values are once, few, many and, for expanded clones, a class.

len: 14; abundance: -; j_gene: TRBJ2-5; v_gene: TRBV9; d_gene: -; CDR3nt: TGTGCCAGCAGCCCATCCCGGTCAGGGCTGACCCAGTACTTC; CDR3aa: CASSPSRSGLTQYF
len: 17; abundance: -; j_gene: TRBJ1-2; v_gene: TRBV15; d_gene: -; CDR3nt: TGTGCCACCAGCGAAGAGGGGAGGCCAAGAACTAACTATGGCTACACCTTC; CDR3aa: CATSEEGRPRTNYGYTF
len: 16; abundance: -; j_gene: TRBJ1-5; v_gene: TRBV19; d_gene: TRBD1; CDR3nt: TGTGCCAGTAGTTTCAACGACAGGGCGGATTATCAGCCCCAGCATTTT; CDR3aa: CASSFNDRADYQPQHF
len: 15; abundance: many; j_gene: TRBJ2-2; v_gene: TRBV5-4; d_gene: -; CDR3nt: TGTGCCAGCAGCTTTGGGGGGGCCGCCACCGGGGAGCTGTTTTTT; CDR3aa: CASSFGGAATGELFF
len: 14; abundance: -; j_gene: TRBJ2-1; v_gene: TRBV7-2; d_gene: TRBD2; CDR3nt: TGTGCCAGCAGCCCGGGAGGGAGCTACAATGAGCAGTTCTTC; CDR3aa: CASSPGGSYNEQFF
len: 16; abundance: -; j_gene: TRBJ2-6; v_gene: TRBV15; d_gene: -; CDR3nt: TGTGCCACCAGCAGCTTCAGGGCGTCTGGGGCCAACGTCCTGACTTTC; CDR3aa: CATSSFRASGANVLTF
len: 17; abundance: -; j_gene: TRBJ2-1; v_gene: TRBV4-1; d_gene: TRBD2; CDR3nt: TGCGCCAGCAGCTCGACTAGCGGGATAAGCTCCTACAATGAGCAGTTCTTC; CDR3aa: CASSSTSGISSYNEQFF
len: 14; abundance: -; j_gene: TRBJ2-5; v_gene: TRBV27; d_gene: TRBD1; CDR3nt: TGTGCCAGCAAGTCTGGGACAGGGTGGGAGACCCAGTACTTC; CDR3aa: CASKSGTGWETQYF
len: 13; abundance: -; j_gene: TRBJ2-7; v_gene: TRBV7-2; d_gene: -; CDR3nt: TGTGCCAGCAGCTTAGCTCGTAACTACGAGCAGTACTTC; CDR3aa: CASSLARNYEQYF
len: 16; abundance: many; j_gene: TRBJ2-7; v_gene: TRBV28; d_gene: -; CDR3nt: TGTGCCAGCACTCCACGACGCGGCTGGAGCTCCTACGAGCAGTACTTC; CDR3aa: CASTPRRGWSSYEQYF
len: 16; abundance: -; j_gene: TRBJ1-5; v_gene: TRBV7-8; d_gene: -; CDR3nt: TGTGCCAGCAGCCTACTATGGGTTTCTAGCAATCAGCCCCAGCATTTT; CDR3aa: CASSLLWVSSNQPQHF
len: 14; abundance: -; j_gene: TRBJ1-5; v_gene: TRBV2; d_gene: -; CDR3nt: TGTGCCAGTCTCTCAGGTAATAGCAATCAGCCCCAGCATTTT; CDR3aa: CASLSGNSNQPQHF
len: 15; abundance: once; j_gene: TRBJ2-2; v_gene: TRBV27; d_gene: -; CDR3nt: TGTGCCAGCAGTTTAGCGGGACTTAACACCGGGGAGCTGTTTTTT; CDR3aa: CASSLAGLNTGELFF
len: 15; abundance: -; j_gene: TRBJ2-1; v_gene: TRBV6-5; d_gene: TRBD2; CDR3nt: TGTGCCAGCAGAACGGGACTAGCGGGAGGGTATGAGCAGTTCTTC; CDR3aa: CASRTGLAGGYEQFF
len: 13; abundance: -; j_gene: TRBJ1-3; v_gene: TRBV6-5; d_gene: -; CDR3nt: TGTGCCAGCAGTTCCCCCGGGGGGGCCACCATATATTTT; CDR3aa: CASSSPGGATIYF
len: 16; abundance: -; j_gene: TRBJ2-1; v_gene: TRBV7-9; d_gene: -; CDR3nt: TGTGCCAGCAGCTTACTGAGGACTTTCTCCTACAATGAGCAGTTCTTC; CDR3aa: CASSLLRTFSYNEQFF
len: 16; abundance: -; j_gene: TRBJ2-6; v_gene: TRBV18; d_gene: -; CDR3nt: TGTGCCAGCTCCCTTACGGGTCCCTCTGGGGCCAACGTCCTGACTTTC; CDR3aa: CASSLTGPSGANVLTF
len: 16; abundance: -; j_gene: TRBJ1-5; v_gene: TRBV6-6; d_gene: -; CDR3nt: TGTGCCAGCAGTCACGGCTCCGGGAGGGGATCTCAGCCCCAGCATTTT; CDR3aa: CASSHGSGRGSQPQHF
len: 15; abundance: -; j_gene: TRBJ2-2; v_gene: TRBV6-5; d_gene: -; CDR3nt: TGTGCCAGCAGTTACACTAGCCCGAACACCGGGGAGCTGTTTTTT; CDR3aa: CASSYTSPNTGELFF
len: 14; abundance: -; j_gene: TRBJ2-3; v_gene: TRBV29-1; d_gene: TRBD2; CDR3nt: TGCAGCGTAGTGGGACTAGCGGCCACAGATACGCAGTATTTT; CDR3aa: CSVVGLAATDTQYF
len: 15; abundance: -; j_gene: TRBJ1-4; v_gene: TRBV14; d_gene: TRBD1; CDR3nt: TGTGCCAGCAGCCAGGCGACAGGGAGTAATGAAAAACTGTTTTTT; CDR3aa: CASSQATGSNEKLFF
len: 17; abundance: -; j_gene: TRBJ2-7; v_gene: TRBV4-2; d_gene: TRBD2; CDR3nt: TGTGCCAGCAGCCAAGATATTTTGCGGGAGCCACATGACGAGCAGTACTTC; CDR3aa: CASSQDILREPHDEQYF
len: 15; abundance: -; j_gene: TRBJ1-5; v_gene: TRBV7-2; d_gene: -; CDR3nt: TGTGCCAGCAGCTCCCAGGGGCTCAGCAATCAGCCCCAGCATTTT; CDR3aa: CASSSQGLSNQPQHF
len: 17; abundance: -; j_gene: TRBJ2-7; v_gene: TRBV25-1; d_gene: -; CDR3nt: TGTGCCAGCAGTGAATATACGAGGGGGACCAGACCGATCAAGCAGTACTTC; CDR3aa: CASSEYTRGTRPIKQYF
len: 16; abundance: -; j_gene: TRBJ1-5; v_gene: TRBV6-6; d_gene: -; CDR3nt: TGTGCCAGCACCAAAATGGGGGCGGTTAAAAATCAGCCCCAGCATTTT; CDR3aa: CASTKMGAVKNQPQHF
len: 11; abundance: -; j_gene: TRBJ2-3; v_gene: TRBV4-2; d_gene: -; CDR3nt: TGTGCCAGCAGGTCTACAGATACGCAGTATTTT; CDR3aa: CASRSTDTQYF
len: 17; abundance: -; j_gene: TRBJ1-1; v_gene: TRBV5-8; d_gene: -; CDR3nt: TGTGCCAGCAGCTTGGGGCCTCCCGGGATGATGAACACTGAAGCTTTCTTT; CDR3aa: CASSLGPPGMMNTEAFF
len: 17; abundance: -; j_gene: TRBJ2-7; v_gene: TRBV13; d_gene: TRBD1; CDR3nt: TGTGCCAGCAGCACTGGGACAGGGGGCATTTCTGACTACGAGCAGTACTTC; CDR3aa: CASSTGTGGISDYEQYF
len: 14; abundance: -; j_gene: TRBJ2-7; v_gene: TRBV7-9; d_gene: -; CDR3nt: TGTGCCAGCAGCTTAACGGGGGGCAGCAGCGAGCAGTACTTC; CDR3aa: CASSLTGGSSEQYF
len: 17; abundance: -; j_gene: TRBJ2-1; v_gene: TRBV7-9; d_gene: -; CDR3nt: TGTGCCAGCAGCCCGGGGCCCAGGGGCTCTTATGACAATGAGCAGTTCTTC; CDR3aa: CASSPGPRGSYDNEQFF
len: 15; abundance: -; j_gene: TRBJ1-1; v_gene: TRBV7-8; d_gene: -; CDR3nt: TGTGCCAGCAGCTGGACCGAGGGAACGAACACTGAAGCTTTCTTT; CDR3aa: CASSWTEGTNTEAFF
len: 16; abundance: -; j_gene: TRBJ2-1; v_gene: TRBV5-1; d_gene: -; CDR3nt: TGCGCCAGCAGCTTGGGGGGTACAGGGACCGGGACTAAAGAGTTCTTC; CDR3aa: CASSLGGTGTGTKEFF
len: 14; abundance: -; j_gene: TRBJ2-1; v_gene: TRBV29-1; d_gene: -; CDR3nt: TGCAGCGTTCAAGAAGGGAGCTCCTACAATGAGCAGTTCTTC; CDR3aa: CSVQEGSSYNEQFF
len: 12; abundance: -; j_gene: TRBJ2-3; v_gene: TRBV2; d_gene: -; CDR3nt: TGTGCCAGCAGTGCTAGCACAGATACGCAGTATTTT; CDR3aa: CASSASTDTQYF
len: 13; abundance: -; j_gene: TRBJ1-2; v_gene: TRBV6-1; d_gene: TRBD1; CDR3nt: TGTGCCAGCCGCCTAATACAGGGGGATGGCTACACCTTC; CDR3aa: CASRLIQGDGYTF
len: 13; abundance: -; j_gene: TRBJ2-4; v_gene: TRBV7-9; d_gene: -; CDR3nt: TGTGCCAGCAGCTTATGGCAGGAAAACATTCAGTACTTC; CDR3aa: CASSLWQENIQYF
len: 18; abundance: -; j_gene: TRBJ2-3; v_gene: TRBV9; d_gene: -; CDR3nt: TGTGCCAGCAGCGGAGGCCTCATGCGGGGGCGGGGCACAGATACGCAGTATTTT; CDR3aa: CASSGGLMRGRGTDTQYF
len: 13; abundance: -; j_gene: TRBJ2-7; v_gene: TRBV6-1; d_gene: -; CDR3nt: TGTGCCAGCAGTGCCCAGGGGATTTACGAGCAGTACTTC; CDR3aa: CASSAQGIYEQYF
len: 18; abundance: -; j_gene: TRBJ2-3; v_gene: TRBV5-1; d_gene: -; CDR3nt: TGCGCCAGCAGCCTGCGCCTTGGAGGGGGCATAAGCACAGATACGCAGTATTTT; CDR3aa: CASSLRLGGGISTDTQYF
len: 17; abundance: -; j_gene: TRBJ2-5; v_gene: TRBV7-6; d_gene: -; CDR3nt: TGTGCCAGCAGCCCCCTGGCGGCAGGGGTCACCCAAGAGACCCAGTACTTC; CDR3aa: CASSPLAAGVTQETQYF
len: 16; abundance: -; j_gene: TRBJ2-2; v_gene: TRBV29-1; d_gene: TRBD1; CDR3nt: TGCAGCGTTGAAGGAGAGGACAGGGGGCTCACCGGGGAGCTGTTTTTT; CDR3aa: CSVEGEDRGLTGELFF
len: 10; abundance: -; j_gene: TRBJ1-1; v_gene: TRBV29-1; d_gene: TRBD1; CDR3nt: TGCAGCGTCGGGACAGTAGAAGCTTTCTTT; CDR3aa: CSVGTVEAFF
len: 12; abundance: -; j_gene: TRBJ1-2; v_gene: TRBV18; d_gene: -; CDR3nt: TGTGCCAGCTCATCGACGGAGCGGGGCTACACCTTC; CDR3aa: CASSSTERGYTF